The 22 T cell receptor beta chains below all came from one sample that was sequenced in a study of molecular identifiers for immune sequencing clone quantification. TCRdb redid the calling of the PCR reads with MiXCR, one entry per CDR3 protein. The table has 75,000 to 100,000 distinct CDR3 sequences, over 15% seen once. Sequencing input: naive CD8+ T cells from blood, with Jurkat cell RNA spiked in. Subset described: FACS-sorted CD8+CD4-CCR7+CD45RA+ naive T cells. Receptors originate from a human donor in good health. Some libraries in this study had Jurkat cell RNA spiked in.

Ten or more counts support this clonotype. The chain joins TRBV6-5 to TRBJ1-4; D gene uncertain. Trimming left V 3 bases short and J 8 bases short, with 13 bases between. CDR3 length: 14 residues. Germline lookup yields CDR1 MNHEY and CDR2 SVGAGI. The CDR3 sequence is CASSYGDGQEKLFF. The CDR3 DNA follows: TGTGCCAGCAGTTATGGGGATGGGCAGGAAAAACTGTTTTTT.

This clonotype was observed many times. The V and J genes are TRBV7-2 and TRBJ2-1; 9 bases are a match to TRBD2. Germline values: CDR1 SGHTA, CDR2 FQGNSA. The CDR3 consists of 18 residues. V shed 1 base, J shed 2 bases, and the junction held 9 bases outside the gene matches. The CDR3 reads CASSLVAGDLLTYNEQFF. CDR3 nucleotide sequence: TGTGCCAGCAGCTTAGTAGCGGGAGACCTTTTAACCTACAATGAGCAGTTCTTC.

This clonotype was picked up many times. V is TRBV28 and J is TRBJ1-1; 9 bases map to TRBD1. Looked up from germline, CDR1 is MDHEN and CDR2 is SYDVKM. Trimming removed 6 bases from V and 1 base from J; junction bases left unmatched: 6. This CDR3 has 15 residues. CDR3 protein: CASSPLGQGNTEAFF. CDR3 DNA: TGTGCCAGCAGCCCCTTGGGACAGGGGAACACTGAAGCTTTCTTT.

Only a few counts were recorded for this clonotype. The rearrangement links TRBV7-9 to TRBJ2-7; no definite D call. With 1 base removed from V and 5 bases from J, the gap between germline ends came to 6 bases. CDR3 length equals 12 residues. CDR1 and CDR2 from the germline V gene are SEHNR and FQNEAQ (reference sequence). The chain's CDR3 is CASSLVADEQYF. CDR3 in DNA: TGTGCCAGCAGCTTAGTGGCAGACGAGCAGTACTTC.

This clonotype has at least ten counts. The gene calls are TRBV4-3 and TRBJ2-5, with a possible D match to TRBD2 (6 bases). Trimming took off 2 bases at V and 4 bases at J, with 17 bases between the two ends. Per the germline V gene, CDR1 is LGHNA and CDR2 is YSLEER. This CDR3 comprises 16 residues. Written as DNA, the CDR3 is TGCGCCAGCAGCCAAACATGGCCCGGAGCGGGAGAGACCCAGTACTTC. It yields the protein CASSQTWPGAGETQYF.

As for this clonotype: The junction and the germline gene differ at one end; a read error may be behind it. V is TRBV15 and J is TRBJ2-1; TRBD2 matches at 11 bases. Germline assignment: CDR1 LNHNV and CDR2 YYDKDF (reference sequence). The CDR3 is 15 residues long. The CDR3 DNA sequence: TGTGCCACCAGCGAACTAGCGGGAGACTACAATAAGCAGTTCTTC. Its translation is CATSELAGDYNKQFF.

This clonotype was detected ten times or more. The CDR3 DNA is TGTGCCAGCAGTTTAGGGACAGTCTATGGCTACACCTTC. Amino acids: CASSLGTVYGYTF. The V call is TRBV12-3 or TRBV12-4, the J call TRBJ1-2; D might be TRBD1 (6 bases). V was cut by 1 base and J by 4 bases, with 7 bases left in between. The CDR3 is 13 amino acids.

The sample holds one count of this clonotype. The chain carries TRBV4-3 and TRBJ2-3; the match to TRBD2 covers 7 bases. Germline CDR1 LGHNA, CDR2 YSLEER. The trim removed 8 bases at V and 0 bases at J, leaving 11 bases unmatched. This CDR3 comprises 16 residues. The CDR3 region has the DNA TGCGCCAGCGGCCCAGGACTAGTCAGAAGCACAGATACGCAGTATTTT. Its protein product is CASGPGLVRSTDTQYF.

This clonotype was counted ten times or more. V gene TRBV3-1 combines with J gene TRBJ2-3; 7 bases agree with TRBD1. The trim removed 5 bases at V and 0 bases at J, leaving 8 bases unmatched. Germline V gives CDR1 LGHDT, CDR2 YNNKEL (reference sequence). The CDR3 extends over 16 amino acids. Written as DNA, the CDR3 is TGTGCCAGCAGCACCCGGGACAGCCAGAGCACAGATACGCAGTATTTT. Translating it yields CASSTRDSQSTDTQYF.

The V and J genes are TRBV7-6 and TRBJ1-1, with D hard to call. CDR1 is SGHVS, CDR2 FNYEAQ, per germline. Trimming stripped 4 bases from V and 5 bases from J, with 8 bases between. This CDR3 has 12 amino acids. CDR3 in amino acids: CASSSLITEAFF. The CDR3 region has the DNA TGTGCCAGCAGCTCTTTGATTACTGAAGCTTTCTTT.

Only a few counts were recorded for this clonotype. This chain joins TRBV3-2 and TRBJ2-7; no DNA check was done on the table's D call, TRBD1. TRBV3-2 is classified as a pseudogene. This CDR3 comprises 13 residues. The CDR3 DNA reads TGTGCCAGCAGCCTAACACAGGGAGTCGAGCAGTACTTC. Protein product: CASSLTQGVEQYF.

The genes are TRBV6-5 and TRBJ2-3; the D is unclear. Trimming took 6 bases from V and 2 from J, leaving 12 bases between them. This CDR3 is 14 amino acids long. Germline assignment: CDR1 MNHEY and CDR2 SVGAGI. CDR3 bases: TGTGCCAGCAGCCCCACGGGTTCCACAGATACGCAGTATTTT. Amino acids: CASSPTGSTDTQYF.

The sample holds many counts of this clonotype. The CDR3 DNA reads TGCGCCAGCAGCCAACTTCGGCAGGGCAATGAGCAGTTCTTC. Translation: CASSQLRQGNEQFF. The rearrangement joins TRBV4-1 to TRBJ2-1, with D possibly matching TRBD1 (5 bases). The V end was cut by 2 bases, the J end by 6 bases, with 11 bases between. Germline assignment: CDR1 MGHRA and CDR2 YSYEKL. The CDR3 contains 14 residues.

A remark on this clonotype: With a much larger clone just one base away, this may be a read error. The gene calls are TRBV3-1 and TRBJ2-7, with a weak D call TRBD1 (6 bases). In germline, CDR1 is LGHDT, CDR2 YNNKEL (reference sequence). This CDR3 spans 13 amino acids. As DNA, the CDR3 is TGTGTCAGCAGCCAGGCAGGGGCCTACGAGCAGTACTTC. It is translated as CVSSQAGAYEQYF.

The sample holds many counts of this clonotype. The chain is built from TRBV30 and TRBJ1-4; D may be TRBD1 (5 bases). Trimming removed 4 bases from V and 5 bases from J, with 14 bases in between. In germline, CDR1 is GTSNPN, CDR2 SVGIG (reference sequence). This CDR3 is built from 14 residues. CDR3 loop: CAWKGQPLNEKLFF. Written as DNA, the CDR3 is TGTGCCTGGAAGGGGCAACCACTAAATGAAAAACTGTTTTTT.

In this sample, this clonotype turned up many times. The chain employs TRBV20-1 and TRBJ2-4; TRBD2 agrees at 7 bases. Germline V gene sequence: CDR1 DFQATT, CDR2 SNEGSKA (reference sequence). The CDR3 loop spans 18 amino acids. Trimming at V came to 0 bases and at J to 2 bases, leaving 13 bases not matched to a gene. The CDR3 DNA sequence: TGCAGTGCTAGAGACCCCTCGACTCCGGGAGGTTCCAAAAACATTCAGTACTTC. Its protein product is CSARDPSTPGGSKNIQYF.

This clonotype showed up just a few times. This chain uses TRBV3-1 with TRBJ1-4; D unresolved. Trimming left V 4 bases short and J 6 bases short, with 12 bases between. Germline-derived CDR1 and CDR2 are LGHDT and YNNKEL (reference sequence). CDR3 length equals 14 residues. The DNA of the CDR3 is TGTGCCAGCAGCCCCCCCGGCCCCGATGAAAAACTGTTTTTT. It encodes CASSPPGPDEKLFF.

This clonotype was observed many times. This chain uses TRBV5-4 with TRBJ2-5; D is ambiguous. The V gene's germline CDR1 is SGHNT and CDR2 YYREEE (reference sequence). The V gene lost 4 bases and the J gene lost 4 bases, with 17 bases spanning the gap. The CDR3 length is 15 residues. The CDR3 region has the DNA TGTGCCAGCAGCGTCCTCTCCACAGAGAGAGAGACCCAGTACTTC. It encodes CASSVLSTERETQYF. The variable domain in full, completed from reference TRBV5-4 and TRBJ2-5, reads ETGVTQSPTHLIKTRGQQVTLRCSSQSGHNTVSWYQQALGQGPQFIFQYYREEENGRGNFPPRFSGLQFPNYSSELNVNALELDDSALYLCASSVLSTERETQYFGPGTRLLVL.

A word on this clonotype: A read error may produce the germline difference seen at one junction end. The chain employs TRBV2 and TRBJ2-3, with TRBD2 identical over 9 bases. The CDR3 length is 16 residues. The germline V gene has CDR1 SNHLY and CDR2 FYNNEI. In nucleotides, the CDR3 is TGTGCCAGCAGTGCACAGGCTAGCGGGGTTCTAGATATGCAGTATTTT. Its translation: CASSAQASGVLDMQYF.

The rearrangement links TRBV19 to TRBJ2-3; a weak D match, TRBD2 (5 bases). The germline V and J ends were trimmed by 6 bases and 0 bases, with 10 bases remaining between them. Germline CDR1 is LNHDA and CDR2 is SQIVND (reference sequence). This CDR3 spans 14 amino acids. As DNA, the CDR3 is TGTGCCAGTAGGAGGGCTTCTAGCACAGATACGCAGTATTTT. Translated, it gives CASRRASSTDTQYF.

The sample holds many counts of this clonotype. The chain combines TRBV2 with TRBJ2-7; D is uncertain. The germline CDR1 and CDR2 sequences are SNHLY and FYNNEI. The CDR3 has 14 residues. The V end was cut by 0 bases, the J end by 0 bases, with 6 bases between. The CDR3 protein is CASSEAASSYEQYF. The DNA of the CDR3 is TGTGCCAGCAGTGAAGCTGCCAGCTCCTACGAGCAGTACTTC.

This clonotype showed up many times. The genes are TRBV9 and TRBJ2-3; 7 bases line up with TRBD2. This CDR3 is 14 amino acids long. The V gene's germline CDR1 is SGDLS and CDR2 YYNGEE. The ends lost 1 base at V and 1 base at J; junction bases unmatched: 0. CDR3 residues: CASSVTSGTDTQYF. CDR3 nucleotide sequence: TGTGCCAGCAGCGTAACTAGCGGCACAGATACGCAGTATTTT.